This TCR beta chain was identified in a study of blood T cells in healthy people across ages. General study results and limits: Naive T cell percentage and TCR beta diversity correlated strongly. A roughly linear fall in TCR beta diversity per million T cells was seen with increasing age. Donor CMV infection status was unknown, possibly confounding age-related changes in expanded clonotypes.

Many counts were recorded for this clonotype. Its matching antigen is unknown. J gave up 0 bases and V 6 bases, and 5 bases lay outside the gene matches. Germline V CDR1 and CDR2: MNHEY, SVGAGI. CDR3 length: 15 residues. Alongside a J-beta primer mix, a sample-barcoded 5' primer served in a second PCR lasting about 7 to 11 cycles. CDR3-containing paired-end reads numbered at least 3 million in each sample. TCRdb re-called the 5' RACE reads through MiXCR, storing one row per CDR3 protein. The sample holds fewer than 800,000 distinct CDR3 sequences; 32% are singletons and the top ten take approximately 15%.

The chain carries TRBV6-5 and TRBJ1-5; 7 bases are a match to TRBD1. This receptor was taken from a woman of 80 years or more in good health. Material for sequencing was blood. In nucleotides, the CDR3 is TGTGCCAGCAGACTTACAGGGGATAGCAATCAGCCCCAGCATTTT. Its protein product is CASRLTGDSNQPQHF.